Shown below are 8 T cell receptor beta chains from a single sample sequenced in a study of T cells in Graves' hyperthyroidism and ophthalmopathy. The TCR beta CDR3 regions underwent amplification using RNA transcripts as the source. Initially, a first-round RT-PCR of the TCR CDR3 employed the HTBI primer set. TCRdb passed the multiplex PCR reads through MiXCR, listing each CDR3 protein once. The sample records about 360,000 distinct CDR3 sequences, approximately 13% being singletons. The sequenced material came from blood. The receptor set was obtained from a woman younger than 35 with Graves' hyperthyroidism.

This rearrangement joins TRBV6-1 to TRBJ1-4; TRBD1 is a possible D gene (5 bases). The CDR3 totals 13 residues. The ends were cut back, 7 bases at V and 8 bases at J, with 14 bases in the middle. The germline V gene encodes CDR1 MNHNS and CDR2 SASEGT. CDR3 nucleotides: TGTGCCAGCAACAATCCCGGGACGGAAAAACTGTTTTTT. Its translation: CASNNPGTEKLFF.

This chain joins TRBV6-4 and TRBJ2-7; maybe TRBD2 (5 bases). Germline lookup yields CDR1 MRHNA and CDR2 SNTAGT. The length of the CDR3 is 14 residues. Deletions cut 7 bases from V and 3 bases from J, with 16 bases between. CDR3 region: CASKRGKTYYEQYF. CDR3 bases: TGTGCCAGCAAACGGGGAAAGACCTACTACGAGCAGTACTTC.

This clonotype was found many times. The chain recombines TRBV11-2 with TRBJ2-1, with D possibly TRBD2 on 7 matching bases. The ends were cut back, 8 bases at V and 2 bases at J, with 19 bases in the middle. Germline CDR1 SGHAT, CDR2 FQNNGV. The CDR3 is 16 amino acids. CDR3 nucleotides: TGTGCCAGCCTTAAAAGAGGGAGGGACACCTACAATGAGCAGTTCTTC. Protein: CASLKRGRDTYNEQFF. Full variable domain (remainder filled in from reference TRBV11-2 and TRBJ2-1): EAGVAQSPRYKIIEKRQSVAFWCNPISGHATLYWYQQILGQGPKLLIQFQNNGVVDDSQLPKDRFSAERLKGVDSTLKIQPAKLEDSAVYLCASLKRGRDTYNEQFFGPGTRLTVL.

The CDR3 coding sequence is TGTGCCAGCAGCTTAACGGGGCCTTTCAGGACTAGCGGGAGAACGGTTGGGAATGAGCAGTTCTTC. Residues: CASSLTGPFRTSGRTVGNEQFF. The chain joins TRBV7-3 to TRBJ2-1; 13 bases align to TRBD2. With V trimmed by 0 bases and J by 7 bases, 21 bases remained unmatched. Germline-derived CDR1 and CDR2 are SGHTA and FQGTGA. This CDR3 has 22 residues.

The gene calls are TRBV6-1 and TRBJ2-1; no firm D call. V was trimmed by 5 bases and J by 5 bases, leaving 10 bases between them. Germline loops: CDR1 MNHNS, CDR2 SASEGT. The CDR3 runs to 13 residues. CDR3 sequence (DNA): TGTGCCAGCAGTTTTCAAGGGAACAATGAGCAGTTCTTC. Translating it yields CASSFQGNNEQFF.

This clonotype was detected many times. The V gene is TRBV9, the J gene TRBJ1-5, with a weak D call TRBD1 (6 bases). Trimming cost V 0 bases and J 2 bases, with 12 bases left between them. The length of the CDR3 is 16 residues. CDR1 SGDLS and CDR2 YYNGEE come from the germline V gene. CDR3 nucleotide sequence: TGTGCCAGCAGCGTAGGATCAGGGGCCGGCAATCAGCCCCAGCATTTT. Its protein product is CASSVGSGAGNQPQHF.

In its sample, this clonotype was seen many times. The chain combines TRBV12-3 or TRBV12-4 with TRBJ2-7, with no clear D. Deletions cut 3 bases from V and 4 bases from J, with 7 bases between. The CDR3 sequence is 12 residues long. The CDR3 DNA follows: TGTGCCAGCAGTTTGGTTCTATACGAGCAGTACTTC. As protein: CASSLVLYEQYF.

This clonotype showed up many times. The rearrangement links TRBV4-3 to TRBJ1-4; D gene ambiguous. Trimming left V 3 bases short and J 0 bases short, with 8 bases between. The V gene's germline CDR1 is LGHNA and CDR2 YSLEER. The CDR3 runs 15 residues. The CDR3 spells CASSQEAATNEKLFF. For the CDR3, the DNA is TGCGCCAGCAGCCAGGAGGCTGCAACTAATGAAAAACTGTTTTTT.